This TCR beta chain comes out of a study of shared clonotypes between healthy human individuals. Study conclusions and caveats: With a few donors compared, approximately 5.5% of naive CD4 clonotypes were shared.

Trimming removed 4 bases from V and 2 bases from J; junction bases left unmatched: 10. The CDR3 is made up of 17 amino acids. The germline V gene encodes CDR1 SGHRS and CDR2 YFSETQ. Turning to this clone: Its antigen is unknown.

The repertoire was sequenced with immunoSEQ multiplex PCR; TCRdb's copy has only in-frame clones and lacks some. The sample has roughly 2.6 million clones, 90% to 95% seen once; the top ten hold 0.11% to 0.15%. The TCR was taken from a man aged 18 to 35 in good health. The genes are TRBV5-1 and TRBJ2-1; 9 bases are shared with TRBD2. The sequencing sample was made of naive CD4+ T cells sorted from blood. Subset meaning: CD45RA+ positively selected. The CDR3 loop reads CASSGGIGLATYNEQFF. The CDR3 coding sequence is TGCGCCAGCAGCGGCGGGATCGGACTAGCGACCTACAATGAGCAGTTCTTC. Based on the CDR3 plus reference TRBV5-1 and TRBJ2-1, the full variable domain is KAGVTQTPRYLIKTRGQQVTLSCSPISGHRSVSWYQQTPGQGLQFLFEYFSETQRNKGNFPGRFSGRQFSNSRSEMNVSTLELGDSALYLCASSGGIGLATYNEQFFGPGTRLTVL.